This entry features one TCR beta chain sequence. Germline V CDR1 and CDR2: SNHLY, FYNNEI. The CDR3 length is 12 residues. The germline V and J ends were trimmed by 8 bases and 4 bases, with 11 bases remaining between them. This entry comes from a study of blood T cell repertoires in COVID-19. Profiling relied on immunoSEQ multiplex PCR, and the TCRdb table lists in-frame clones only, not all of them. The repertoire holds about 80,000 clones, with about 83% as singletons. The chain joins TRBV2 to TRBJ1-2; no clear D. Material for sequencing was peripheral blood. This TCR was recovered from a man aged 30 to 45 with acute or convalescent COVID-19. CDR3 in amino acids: CASDIYSYGYTF. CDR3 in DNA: TGTGCCAGCGACATATACAGCTATGGCTACACCTTC.